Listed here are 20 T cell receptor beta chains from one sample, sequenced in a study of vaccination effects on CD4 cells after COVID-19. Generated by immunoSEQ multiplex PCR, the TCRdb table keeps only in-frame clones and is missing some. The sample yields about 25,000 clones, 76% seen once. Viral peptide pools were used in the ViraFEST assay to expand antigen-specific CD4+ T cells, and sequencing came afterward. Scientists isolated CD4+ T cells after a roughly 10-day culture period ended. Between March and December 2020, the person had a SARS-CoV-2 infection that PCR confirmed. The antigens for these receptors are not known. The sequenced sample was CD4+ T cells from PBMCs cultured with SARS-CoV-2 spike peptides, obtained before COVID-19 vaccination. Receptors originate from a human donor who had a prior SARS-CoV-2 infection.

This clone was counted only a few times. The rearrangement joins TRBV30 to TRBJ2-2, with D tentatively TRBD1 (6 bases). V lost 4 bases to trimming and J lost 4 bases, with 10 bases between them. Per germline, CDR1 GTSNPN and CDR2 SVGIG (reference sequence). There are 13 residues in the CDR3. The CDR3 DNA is TGTGCCTGGACAGGACAGTTCACCGGGGAGCTGTTTTTT. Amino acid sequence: CAWTGQFTGELFF.

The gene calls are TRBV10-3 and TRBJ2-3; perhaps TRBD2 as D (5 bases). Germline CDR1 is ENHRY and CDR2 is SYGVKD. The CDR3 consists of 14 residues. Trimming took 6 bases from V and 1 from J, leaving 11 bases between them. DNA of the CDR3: TGTGCCATCAGGAGGGATCTCGGCACAGATACGCAGTATTTT. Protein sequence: CAIRRDLGTDTQYF.

The CDR3 sequence: CASRTDSNQPQHF. In DNA form, the CDR3 reads TGTGCCAGTAGAACAGATAGCAATCAGCCCCAGCATTTT. The chain combines TRBV19 with TRBJ1-5; unclear D gene. Deletions cut 6 bases from V and 0 bases from J, with 6 bases between. Germline CDR1 and CDR2: LNHDA and SQIVND (reference sequence). This CDR3 has 13 amino acids.

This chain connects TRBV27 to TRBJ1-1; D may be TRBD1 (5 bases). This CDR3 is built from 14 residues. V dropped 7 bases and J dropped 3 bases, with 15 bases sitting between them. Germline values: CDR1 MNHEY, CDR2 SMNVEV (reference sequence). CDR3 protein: CASNLGGVDTEAFF. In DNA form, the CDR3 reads TGTGCCAGCAACCTAGGAGGGGTAGACACTGAAGCTTTCTTT.

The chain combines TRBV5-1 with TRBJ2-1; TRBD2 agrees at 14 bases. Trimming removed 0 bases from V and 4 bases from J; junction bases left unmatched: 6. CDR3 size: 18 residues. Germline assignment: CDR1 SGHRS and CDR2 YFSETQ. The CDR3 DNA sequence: TGCGCCAGCAGCTTGGCCGGACTAGCGGGGGGCTGGTACAATGAGCAGTTCTTC. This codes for CASSLAGLAGGWYNEQFF.

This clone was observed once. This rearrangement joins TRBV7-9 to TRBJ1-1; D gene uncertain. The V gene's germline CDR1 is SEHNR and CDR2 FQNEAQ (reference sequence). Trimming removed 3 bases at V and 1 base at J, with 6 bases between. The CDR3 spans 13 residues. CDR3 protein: CASSLGWNTEAFF. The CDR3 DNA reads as TGTGCCAGCAGCTTGGGATGGAACACTGAAGCTTTCTTT.

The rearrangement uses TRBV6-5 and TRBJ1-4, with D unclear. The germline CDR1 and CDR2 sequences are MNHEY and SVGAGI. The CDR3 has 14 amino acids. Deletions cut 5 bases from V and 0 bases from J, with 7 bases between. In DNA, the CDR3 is TGTGCCAGCAGTCCATCCGCAACTAATGAAAAACTGTTTTTT. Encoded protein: CASSPSATNEKLFF.

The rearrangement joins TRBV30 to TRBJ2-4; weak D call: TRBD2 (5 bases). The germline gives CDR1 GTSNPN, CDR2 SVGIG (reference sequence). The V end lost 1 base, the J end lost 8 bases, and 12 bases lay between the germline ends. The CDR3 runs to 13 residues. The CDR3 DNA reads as TGTGCCTGGAGTGCGGATCTGGAGGACATTCAGTACTTC. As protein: CAWSADLEDIQYF. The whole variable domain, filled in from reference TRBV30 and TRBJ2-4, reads SQTIHQWPATLVQPVGSPLSLECTVEGTSNPNLYWYRQAAGRGLQLLFYSVGIGQISSEVPQNLSASRPQDRQFILSSKKLLLSDSGFYLCAWSADLEDIQYFGAGTRLSVL.

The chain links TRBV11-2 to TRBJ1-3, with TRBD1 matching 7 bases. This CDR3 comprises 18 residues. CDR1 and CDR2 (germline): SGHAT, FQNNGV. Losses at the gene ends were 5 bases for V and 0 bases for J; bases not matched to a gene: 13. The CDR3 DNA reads TGTGCCAGCAGCCCGTCCGAAGGACAGGCCCACTCTGGAAACACCATATATTTT. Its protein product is CASSPSEGQAHSGNTIYF.

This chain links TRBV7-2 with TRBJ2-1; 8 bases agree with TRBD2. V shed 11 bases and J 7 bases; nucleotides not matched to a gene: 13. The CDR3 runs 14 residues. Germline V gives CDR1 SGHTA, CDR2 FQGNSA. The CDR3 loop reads CASSGGLFRNEQFF. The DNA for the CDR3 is TGTGCCTCAAGCGGGGGCCTCTTTAGGAATGAGCAGTTCTTC. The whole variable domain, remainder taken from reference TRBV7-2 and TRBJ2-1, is GAGVSQSPSNKVTEKGKDVELRCDPISGHTALYWYRQSLGQGLEFLIYFQGNSAPDKSGLPSDRFSAERTGGSVSTLTIQRTQQEDSAVYLCASSGGLFRNEQFFGPGTRLTVL.

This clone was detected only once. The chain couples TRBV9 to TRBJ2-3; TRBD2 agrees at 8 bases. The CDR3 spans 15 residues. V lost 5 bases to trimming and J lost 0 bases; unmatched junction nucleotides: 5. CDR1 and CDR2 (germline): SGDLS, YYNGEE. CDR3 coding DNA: TGTGCCAGCAGTCAACTAGCGGCTAGCACAGATACGCAGTATTTT. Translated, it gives CASSQLAASTDTQYF. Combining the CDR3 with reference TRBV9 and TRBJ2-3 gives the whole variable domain DSGVTQTPKHLITATGQRVTLRCSPRSGDLSVYWYQQSLDQGLQFLIQYYNGEERAKGNILERFSAQQFPDLHSELNLSSLELGDSALYFCASSQLAASTDTQYFGPGTRLTVL.

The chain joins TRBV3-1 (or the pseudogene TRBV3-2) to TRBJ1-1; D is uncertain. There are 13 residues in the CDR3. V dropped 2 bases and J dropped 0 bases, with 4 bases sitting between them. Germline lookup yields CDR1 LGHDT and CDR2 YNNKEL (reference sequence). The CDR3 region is CASSQQMNTEAFF. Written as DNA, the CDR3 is TGTGCCAGCAGCCAACAGATGAACACTGAAGCTTTCTTT.

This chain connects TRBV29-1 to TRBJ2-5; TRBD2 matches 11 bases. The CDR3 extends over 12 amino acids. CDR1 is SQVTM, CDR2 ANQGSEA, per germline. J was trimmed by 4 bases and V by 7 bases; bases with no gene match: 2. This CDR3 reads CSGLAGGETQYF. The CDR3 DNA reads TGCAGCGGGCTAGCGGGAGGAGAGACCCAGTACTTC.

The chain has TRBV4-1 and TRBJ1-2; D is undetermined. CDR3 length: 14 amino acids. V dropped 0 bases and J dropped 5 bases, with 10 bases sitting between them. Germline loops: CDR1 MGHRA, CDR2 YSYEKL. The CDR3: CASSQERGAYGYTF. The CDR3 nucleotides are TGCGCCAGCAGCCAAGAACGGGGAGCATATGGCTACACCTTC.

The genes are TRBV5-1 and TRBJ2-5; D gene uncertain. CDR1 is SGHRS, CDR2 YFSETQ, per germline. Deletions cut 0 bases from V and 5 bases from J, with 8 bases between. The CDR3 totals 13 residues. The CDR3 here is CASSLVVDETQYF. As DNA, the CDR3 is TGCGCCAGCAGCTTGGTGGTGGACGAGACCCAGTACTTC.

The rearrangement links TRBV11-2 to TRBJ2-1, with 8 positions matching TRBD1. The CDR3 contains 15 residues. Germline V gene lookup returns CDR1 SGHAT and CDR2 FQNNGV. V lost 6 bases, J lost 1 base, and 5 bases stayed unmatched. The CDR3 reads CASRHNRGSYNEQFF. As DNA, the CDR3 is TGTGCCAGCAGGCACAACAGGGGGTCCTACAATGAGCAGTTCTTC.

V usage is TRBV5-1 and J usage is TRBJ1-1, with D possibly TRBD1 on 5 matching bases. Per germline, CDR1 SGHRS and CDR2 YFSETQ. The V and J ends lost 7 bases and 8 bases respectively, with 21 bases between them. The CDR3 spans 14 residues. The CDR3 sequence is CASREPGQGPEAFF. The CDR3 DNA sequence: TGCGCCAGCCGCGAACCGGGGCAGGGACCCGAAGCTTTCTTT.

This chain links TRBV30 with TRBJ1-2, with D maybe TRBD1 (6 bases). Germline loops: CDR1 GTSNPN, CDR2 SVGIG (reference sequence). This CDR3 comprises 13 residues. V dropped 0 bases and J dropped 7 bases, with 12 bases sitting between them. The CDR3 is CAWSVGGRLGYTF. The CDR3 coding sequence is TGTGCCTGGAGTGTGGGGGGCCGGCTTGGCTACACCTTC.

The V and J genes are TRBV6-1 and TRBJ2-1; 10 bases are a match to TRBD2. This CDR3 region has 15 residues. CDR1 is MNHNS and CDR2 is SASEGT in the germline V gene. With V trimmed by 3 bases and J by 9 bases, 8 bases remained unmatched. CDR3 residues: CASSEALAGVGEQFF. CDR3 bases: TGTGCCAGCAGTGAGGCGCTAGCGGGAGTCGGTGAGCAGTTCTTC.

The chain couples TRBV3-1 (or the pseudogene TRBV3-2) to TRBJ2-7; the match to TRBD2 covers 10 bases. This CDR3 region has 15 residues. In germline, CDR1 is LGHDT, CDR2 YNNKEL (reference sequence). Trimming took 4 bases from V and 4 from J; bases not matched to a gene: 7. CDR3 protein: CASSLRGLAFYEQYF. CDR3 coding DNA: TGTGCCAGCAGCCTCCGGGGACTAGCGTTTTACGAGCAGTACTTC.